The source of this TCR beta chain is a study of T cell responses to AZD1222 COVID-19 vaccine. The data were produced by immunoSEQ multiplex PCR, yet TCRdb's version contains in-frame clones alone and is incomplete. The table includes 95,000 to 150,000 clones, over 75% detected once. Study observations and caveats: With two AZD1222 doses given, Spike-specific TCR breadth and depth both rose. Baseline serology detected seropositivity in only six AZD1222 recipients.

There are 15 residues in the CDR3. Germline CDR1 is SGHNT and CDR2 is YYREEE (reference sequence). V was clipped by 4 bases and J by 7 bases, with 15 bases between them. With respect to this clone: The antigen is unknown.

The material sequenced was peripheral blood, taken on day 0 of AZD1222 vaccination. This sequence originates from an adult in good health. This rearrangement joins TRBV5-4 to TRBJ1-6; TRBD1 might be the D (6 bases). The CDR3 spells CASSQRGGANSPLHF. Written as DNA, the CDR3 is TGTGCCAGCAGCCAACGTGGGGGCGCGAATTCACCCCTCCACTTT.